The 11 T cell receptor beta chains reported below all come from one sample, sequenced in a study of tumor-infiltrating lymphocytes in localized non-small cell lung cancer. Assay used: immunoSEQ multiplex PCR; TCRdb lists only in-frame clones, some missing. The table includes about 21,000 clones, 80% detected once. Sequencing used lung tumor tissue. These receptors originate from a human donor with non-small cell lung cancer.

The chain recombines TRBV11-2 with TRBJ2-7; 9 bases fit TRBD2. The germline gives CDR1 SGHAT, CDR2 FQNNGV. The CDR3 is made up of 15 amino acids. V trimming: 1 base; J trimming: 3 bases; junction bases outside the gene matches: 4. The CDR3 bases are TGTGCCAGCAGCTTAGTTAGCGGGAGTGTCTACGAGCAGTACTTC. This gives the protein CASSLVSGSVYEQYF.

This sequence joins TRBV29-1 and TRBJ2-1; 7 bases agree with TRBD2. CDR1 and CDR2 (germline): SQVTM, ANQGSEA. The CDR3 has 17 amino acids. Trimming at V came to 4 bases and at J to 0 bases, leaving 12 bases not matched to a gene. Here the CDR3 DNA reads TGCAGCGTTGTTGGGCCTGAGGGAGGGAGCTCCTACAATGAGCAGTTCTTC. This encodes CSVVGPEGGSSYNEQFF.

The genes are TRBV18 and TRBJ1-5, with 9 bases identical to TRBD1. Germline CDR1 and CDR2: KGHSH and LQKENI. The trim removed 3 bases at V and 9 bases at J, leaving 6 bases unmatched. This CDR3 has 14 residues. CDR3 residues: CASSPGTGLTPQHF. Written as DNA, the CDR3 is TGTGCCAGCTCACCCGGGACAGGGCTCACGCCCCAGCATTTT.

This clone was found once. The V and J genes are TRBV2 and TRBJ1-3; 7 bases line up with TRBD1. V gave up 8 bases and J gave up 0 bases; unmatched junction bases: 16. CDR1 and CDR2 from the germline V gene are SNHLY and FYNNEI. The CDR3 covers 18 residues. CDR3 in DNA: TGTGCCAGCGGGGAAGCTACCGGGACAGTTCCCTCTGGAAACACCATATATTTT. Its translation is CASGEATGTVPSGNTIYF.

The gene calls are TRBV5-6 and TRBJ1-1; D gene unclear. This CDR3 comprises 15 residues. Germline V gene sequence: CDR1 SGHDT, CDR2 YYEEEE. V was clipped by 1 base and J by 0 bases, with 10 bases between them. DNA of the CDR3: TGTGCCAGCAGCTTGTTCTTTAGCGTGAACACTGAAGCTTTCTTT. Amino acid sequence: CASSLFFSVNTEAFF.

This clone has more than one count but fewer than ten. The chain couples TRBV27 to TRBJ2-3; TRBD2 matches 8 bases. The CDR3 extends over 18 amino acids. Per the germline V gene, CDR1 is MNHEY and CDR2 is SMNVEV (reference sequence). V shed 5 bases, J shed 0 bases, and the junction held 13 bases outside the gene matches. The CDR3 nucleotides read TGTGCCAGCAGTGTCTACGGGAGGGCCATTCCTAGCACAGATACGCAGTATTTT. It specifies CASSVYGRAIPSTDTQYF.

The CDR3 sequence: CASSPPGLEHYEQYF. The DNA of the CDR3 is TGTGCCAGCTCACCACCCGGACTAGAACACTACGAGCAGTACTTC. The chain is built from TRBV18 and TRBJ2-7; 7 bases are a match to TRBD2. CDR1 is KGHSH and CDR2 is LQKENI in the germline V gene. CDR3 length equals 15 residues. The V segment lost 0 bases and the J segment 3 bases; nucleotides outside the gene matches: 5.

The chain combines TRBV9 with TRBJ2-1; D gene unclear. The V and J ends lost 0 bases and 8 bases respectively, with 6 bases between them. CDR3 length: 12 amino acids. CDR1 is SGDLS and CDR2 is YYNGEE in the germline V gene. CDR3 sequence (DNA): TGTGCCAGCAGCGTAGCGGGCGATGAGCAGTTCTTC. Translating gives CASSVAGDEQFF.

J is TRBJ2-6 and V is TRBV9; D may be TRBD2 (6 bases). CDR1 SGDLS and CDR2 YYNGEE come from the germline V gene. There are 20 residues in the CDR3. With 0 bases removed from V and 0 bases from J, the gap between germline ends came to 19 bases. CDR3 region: CASSVAKRATSLSGANVLTF. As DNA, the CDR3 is TGTGCCAGCAGCGTAGCTAAGCGGGCGACCAGTCTCTCTGGGGCCAACGTCCTGACTTTC.

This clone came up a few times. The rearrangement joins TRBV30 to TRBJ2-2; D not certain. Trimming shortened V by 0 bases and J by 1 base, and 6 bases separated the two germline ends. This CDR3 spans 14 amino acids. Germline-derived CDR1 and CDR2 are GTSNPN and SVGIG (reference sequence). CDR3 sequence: CAWSVPVNTGELFF. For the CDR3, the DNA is TGTGCCTGGAGTGTACCTGTGAACACCGGGGAGCTGTTTTTT. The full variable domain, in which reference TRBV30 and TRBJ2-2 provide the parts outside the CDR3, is SQTIHQWPATLVQPVGSPLSLECTVEGTSNPNLYWYRQAAGRGLQLLFYSVGIGQISSEVPQNLSASRPQDRQFILSSKKLLLSDSGFYLCAWSVPVNTGELFFGEGSRLTVL.

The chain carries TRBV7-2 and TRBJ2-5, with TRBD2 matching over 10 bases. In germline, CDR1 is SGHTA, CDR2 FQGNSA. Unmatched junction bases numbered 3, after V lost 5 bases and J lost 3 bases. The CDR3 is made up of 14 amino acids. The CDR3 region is CASSAGLAEETQYF. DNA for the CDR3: TGTGCCAGCAGCGCTGGACTAGCGGAAGAGACCCAGTACTTC.